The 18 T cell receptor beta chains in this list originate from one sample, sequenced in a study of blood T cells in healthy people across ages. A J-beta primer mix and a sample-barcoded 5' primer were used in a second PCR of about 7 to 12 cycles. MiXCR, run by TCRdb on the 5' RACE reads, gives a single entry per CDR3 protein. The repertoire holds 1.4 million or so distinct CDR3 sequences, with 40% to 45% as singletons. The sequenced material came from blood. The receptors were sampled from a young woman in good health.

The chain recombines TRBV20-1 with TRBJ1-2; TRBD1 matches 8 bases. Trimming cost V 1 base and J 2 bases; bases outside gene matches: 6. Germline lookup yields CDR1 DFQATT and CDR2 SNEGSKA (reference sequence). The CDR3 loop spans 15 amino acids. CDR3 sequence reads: CSARVRSGGNYGYTF. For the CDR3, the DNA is TGCAGTGCTAGAGTCAGGTCAGGGGGCAACTATGGCTACACCTTC.

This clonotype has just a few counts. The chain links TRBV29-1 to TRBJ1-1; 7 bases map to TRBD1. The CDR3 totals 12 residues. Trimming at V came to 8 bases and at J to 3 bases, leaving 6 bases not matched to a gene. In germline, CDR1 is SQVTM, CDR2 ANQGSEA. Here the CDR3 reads CSIPTGDTEAFF. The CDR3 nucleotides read TGCAGCATTCCCACAGGGGACACTGAAGCTTTCTTT.

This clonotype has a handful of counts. CDR3: CASSAEPGTEAFF. The CDR3 nucleotides are TGTGCCAGCAGCGCGGAACCGGGAACTGAAGCTTTCTTT. The V call is TRBV9, the J call TRBJ1-1; D is ambiguous. This CDR3 spans 13 amino acids. The germline V gene has CDR1 SGDLS and CDR2 YYNGEE. Deletions cut 3 bases from V and 5 bases from J, with 11 bases between.

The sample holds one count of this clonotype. The CDR3 loop reads CSARDQGRLTTDTQYF. DNA of the CDR3: TGCAGTGCTAGAGATCAGGGTCGGCTAACCACAGATACGCAGTATTTT. This rearrangement joins TRBV20-1 to TRBJ2-3; TRBD1 might be the D (5 bases). The V and J ends lost 0 bases and 2 bases respectively, with 15 bases between them. The germline gives CDR1 DFQATT, CDR2 SNEGSKA (reference sequence). There are 16 residues in the CDR3.

CDR3 region: CASSLRLAESYNEQFF. In nucleotides, the CDR3 is TGCGCCAGCAGCTTGCGACTAGCGGAGTCCTACAATGAGCAGTTCTTC. The chain joins TRBV5-1 to TRBJ2-1; 9 nucleotides align to TRBD2. V lost 1 base, J lost 1 base, and 3 bases stayed unmatched. The CDR3 has 16 amino acids. The germline gives CDR1 SGHRS, CDR2 YFSETQ.

CDR3 region: CSVLEQVSGTQYF. In DNA form, the CDR3 reads TGCAGCGTTTTGGAACAGGTTTCTGGGACCCAGTACTTC. The chain carries TRBV29-1 and TRBJ2-4; maybe TRBD1 (5 bases). The J call could be wrong; TRBJ2-5 is a better fit for the DNA end. This CDR3 has 13 residues. The germline gives CDR1 SQVTM, CDR2 ANQGSEA.

As DNA, the CDR3 is TGTGCCAGCAGTGAAAGTCGCGGGTCTGCTCGGGTCTCACCCCTCCACTTT. Protein: CASSESRGSARVSPLHF. This chain joins TRBV25-1 and TRBJ1-6; no definite D call. Trimming removed 2 bases from V and 10 bases from J, with 21 bases in between. The germline V gene has CDR1 MGHDK and CDR2 SYGVNS. The CDR3 runs to 17 residues.

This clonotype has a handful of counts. The CDR3 region is CASSVPGNFYGYTF. CDR3 DNA sequence: TGTGCCAGCAGTGTTCCCGGGAACTTCTATGGCTACACCTTC. V is TRBV28 and J is TRBJ1-2; the D is unclear. This CDR3 has 14 residues. Between the trimmed V and J ends, which lost 5 bases and 4 bases, there was a span of 14 bases. From germline, CDR1 is MDHEN and CDR2 SYDVKM.

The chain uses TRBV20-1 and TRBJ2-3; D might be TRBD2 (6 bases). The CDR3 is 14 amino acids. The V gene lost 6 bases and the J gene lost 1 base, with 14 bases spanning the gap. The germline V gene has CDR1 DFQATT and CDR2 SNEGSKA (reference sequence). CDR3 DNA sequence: TGCAGTGCCCCGGGACTCGGGGGCACAGATACGCAGTATTTT. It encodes CSAPGLGGTDTQYF.

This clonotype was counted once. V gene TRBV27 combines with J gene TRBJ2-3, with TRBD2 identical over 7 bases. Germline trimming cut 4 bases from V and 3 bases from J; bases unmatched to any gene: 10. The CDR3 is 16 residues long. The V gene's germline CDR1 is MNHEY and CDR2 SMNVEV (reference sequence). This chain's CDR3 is CASSSGLGGRTDTQYF. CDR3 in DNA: TGTGCCAGCAGTTCAGGACTAGGAGGTAGGACAGATACGCAGTATTTT.

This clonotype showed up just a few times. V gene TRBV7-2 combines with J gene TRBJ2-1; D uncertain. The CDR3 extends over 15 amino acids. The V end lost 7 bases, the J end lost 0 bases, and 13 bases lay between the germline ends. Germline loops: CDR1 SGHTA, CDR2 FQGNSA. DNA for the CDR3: TGTGCCAGCACCCCCGCGCTTACCTCCTACAATGAGCAGTTCTTC. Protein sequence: CASTPALTSYNEQFF.

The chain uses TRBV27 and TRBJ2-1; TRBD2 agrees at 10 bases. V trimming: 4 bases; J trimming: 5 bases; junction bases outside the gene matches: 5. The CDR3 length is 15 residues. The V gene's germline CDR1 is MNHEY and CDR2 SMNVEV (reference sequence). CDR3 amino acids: CASSSLAGVHNEQFF. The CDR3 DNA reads TGTGCCAGCAGTTCCCTAGCGGGAGTTCACAATGAGCAGTTCTTC.

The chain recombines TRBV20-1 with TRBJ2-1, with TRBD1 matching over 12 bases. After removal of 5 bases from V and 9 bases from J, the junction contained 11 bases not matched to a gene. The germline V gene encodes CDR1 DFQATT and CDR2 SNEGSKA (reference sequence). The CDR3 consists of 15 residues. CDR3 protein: CSALVWGQGAGEQFF. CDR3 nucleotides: TGCAGTGCTCTAGTTTGGGGACAGGGGGCCGGTGAGCAGTTCTTC.

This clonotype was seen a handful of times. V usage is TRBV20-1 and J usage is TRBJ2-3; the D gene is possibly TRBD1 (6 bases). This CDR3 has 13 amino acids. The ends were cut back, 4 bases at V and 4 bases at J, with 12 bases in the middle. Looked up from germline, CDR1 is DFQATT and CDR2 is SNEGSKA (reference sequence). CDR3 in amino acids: CSATRGGADTQYF. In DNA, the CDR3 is TGCAGTGCTACCAGGGGTGGTGCAGATACGCAGTATTTT.

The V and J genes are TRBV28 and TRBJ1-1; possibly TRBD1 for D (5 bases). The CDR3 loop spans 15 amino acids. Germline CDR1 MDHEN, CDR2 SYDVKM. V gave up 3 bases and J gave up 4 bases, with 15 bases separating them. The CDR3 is CASSFGGFTGTEAFF. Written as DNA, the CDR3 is TGTGCCAGCAGTTTCGGGGGTTTCACGGGCACTGAAGCTTTCTTT.

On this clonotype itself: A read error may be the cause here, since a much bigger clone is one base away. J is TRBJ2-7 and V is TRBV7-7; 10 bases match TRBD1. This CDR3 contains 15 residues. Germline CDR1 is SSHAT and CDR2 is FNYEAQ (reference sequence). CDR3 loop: CASSSLTGGEETLYF. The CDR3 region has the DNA TGTGCTAGCAGCTCCCTGACAGGGGGCGAAGAGACCCTGTACTTC.

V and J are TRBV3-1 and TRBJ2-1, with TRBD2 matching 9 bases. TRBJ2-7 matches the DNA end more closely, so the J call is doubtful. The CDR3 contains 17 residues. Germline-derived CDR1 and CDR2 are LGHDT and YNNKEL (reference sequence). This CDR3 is CASSPTRLAAAYNEQYF. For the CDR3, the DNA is TGTGCCAGCAGCCCGACGCGACTAGCGGCCGCCTACAATGAGCAGTACTTC.

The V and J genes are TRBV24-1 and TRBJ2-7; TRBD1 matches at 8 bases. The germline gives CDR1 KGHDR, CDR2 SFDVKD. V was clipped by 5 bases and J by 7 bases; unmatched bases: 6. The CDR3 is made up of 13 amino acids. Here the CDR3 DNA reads TGTGCCACCAGTGTTTACAGGGGGTATGAGCAGTACTTC. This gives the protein CATSVYRGYEQYF.